These 21 T cell receptor beta chains were all obtained from the same sample, sequenced in a study of control samples from healthy donors and cancer patients. The method was immunoSEQ multiplex PCR; TCRdb's version includes in-frame clones alone and lacks a portion of them. This sample's clone table lists around 190,000 clones. The sample was blood. The receptors stem from a woman aged 25 to 39 in good health.

V usage is TRBV10-3 and J usage is TRBJ1-1; D unclear. Trimming removed 5 bases at V and 11 bases at J, with 15 bases between. The CDR3 is made up of 12 amino acids. Looked up from germline, CDR1 is ENHRY and CDR2 is SYGVKD. The CDR3 protein is CAISSQGQEAFF. CDR3 DNA: TGTGCCATCAGTTCCCAAGGGCAAGAGGCTTTCTTT.

The rearrangement links TRBV13 to TRBJ2-2; 7 positions match TRBD2. V shed 1 base and J 3 bases; nucleotides not matched to a gene: 2. There are 15 residues in the CDR3. Germline CDR1 and CDR2: PRHDT and FYEKMQ (reference sequence). This CDR3 reads CASSLAGGHTGELFF. In DNA, the CDR3 is TGTGCCAGCAGCTTAGCGGGGGGTCACACCGGGGAGCTGTTTTTT. The whole variable domain, remainder taken from reference TRBV13 and TRBJ2-2, is AAGVIQSPRHLIKEKRETATLKCYPIPRHDTVYWYQQGPGQDPQFLISFYEKMQSDKGSIPDRFSAQQFSDYHSELNMSSLELGDSALYFCASSLAGGHTGELFFGEGSRLTVL.

This chain links TRBV18 with TRBJ2-5; tentatively, D is TRBD1 (5 bases). This CDR3 region has 14 residues. CDR1 is KGHSH, CDR2 LQKENI, per germline. Trimming left V 2 bases short and J 4 bases short, with 11 bases between. The CDR3 sequence: CASSPGTGRETQYF. CDR3 in DNA: TGTGCCAGCTCACCAGGAACAGGTCGAGAGACCCAGTACTTC.

The rearrangement joins TRBV19 to TRBJ2-5; TRBD2 is a possible D gene (5 bases). Trimming took off 3 bases at V and 5 bases at J, with 10 bases between the two ends. This CDR3 region has 13 residues. Germline V CDR1 and CDR2: LNHDA, SQIVND (reference sequence). Here the CDR3 DNA reads TGTGCCAGTAGTATTGCGGGCAGCGAGACCCAGTACTTC. It specifies CASSIAGSETQYF. Full variable domain (outside the CDR3, taken from reference TRBV19 and TRBJ2-5): DGGITQSPKYLFRKEGQNVTLSCEQNLNHDAMYWYRQDPGQGLRLIYYSQIVNDFQKGDIAEGYSVSREKKESFPLTVTSAQKNPTAFYLCASSIAGSETQYFGPGTRLLVL.

The chain carries TRBV28 and TRBJ1-4, with D unresolved. Germline-derived CDR1 and CDR2 are MDHEN and SYDVKM. This CDR3 is built from 14 residues. With 6 bases removed from V and 0 bases from J, the gap between germline ends came to 8 bases. Here the CDR3 DNA reads TGTGCCAGCAGCCCCTCAGCAACTAATGAAAAACTGTTTTTT. It translates to CASSPSATNEKLFF. Looking up the rest from reference TRBV28 and TRBJ1-4 gives the full variable domain: DVKVTQSSRYLVKRTGEKVFLECVQDMDHENMFWYRQDPGLGLRLIYFSYDVKMKEKGDIPEGYSVSREKKERFSLILESASTNQTSMYLCASSPSATNEKLFFGSGTQLSVL.

The chain joins TRBV2 to TRBJ1-2; D gene ambiguous. The ends were cut back, 8 bases at V and 3 bases at J, with 22 bases in the middle. CDR1 is SNHLY and CDR2 is FYNNEI in the germline V gene. The CDR3 spans 16 residues. The CDR3 loop is CASSLPSTPPDYGYTF. The CDR3, as DNA: TGTGCCAGCTCCCTCCCGTCCACCCCGCCTGACTATGGCTACACCTTC.

The chain employs TRBV7-6 and TRBJ2-1, with D hard to call. The CDR3 is made up of 14 amino acids. Between the trimmed V and J ends, which lost 1 base and 6 bases, there was a span of 10 bases. The germline gives CDR1 SGHVS, CDR2 FNYEAQ. The CDR3 sequence: CASSLGQSGNEQFF. CDR3 nucleotides: TGTGCCAGCAGCTTAGGGCAGAGTGGCAATGAGCAGTTCTTC.

V and J are TRBV11-2 and TRBJ2-1; tentative D call: TRBD2 (5 bases). V lost 1 base, J lost 3 bases, and 10 bases lay in between. The germline gives CDR1 SGHAT, CDR2 FQNNGV. The CDR3 contains 15 residues. Here the CDR3 reads CASSLGLAVYNEQFF. Here the CDR3 DNA reads TGTGCCAGCAGCTTAGGTCTAGCCGTCTACAATGAGCAGTTCTTC.

The chain carries TRBV10-3 and TRBJ2-2; D gene ambiguous. The germline gives CDR1 ENHRY, CDR2 SYGVKD. The CDR3 runs 17 residues. The V end was cut by 2 bases, the J end by 4 bases, with 17 bases between. DNA of the CDR3: TGTGCCATCAGTGAGCCCCCTAGGGCCGAGTTCACCGGGGAGCTGTTTTTT. Encoded protein: CAISEPPRAEFTGELFF.

The chain employs TRBV2 and TRBJ1-1; 8 nucleotides agree with TRBD1. Germline-derived CDR1 and CDR2 are SNHLY and FYNNEI. The CDR3 contains 11 residues. The ends lost 10 bases at V and 4 bases at J; junction bases unmatched: 2. The CDR3 DNA follows: TGTGCCAACGGACAGGGCACTGAAGCTTTCTTT. This encodes CANGQGTEAFF.

V is TRBV12-5 and J is TRBJ2-1; TRBD1 matches 8 bases. Per germline, CDR1 LGHNT and CDR2 FRNRAP. Trimming removed 4 bases from V and 3 bases from J; junction bases left unmatched: 17. The CDR3 contains 19 residues. The CDR3: CASGWNGQGCIRFYNEQFF. Written as DNA, the CDR3 is TGTGCTAGTGGTTGGAACGGACAGGGTTGTATTAGATTCTACAATGAGCAGTTCTTC.

The rearrangement joins TRBV5-4 to TRBJ1-2; maybe TRBD1 (6 bases). The CDR3 totals 15 residues. From germline, CDR1 is SGHNT and CDR2 YYREEE (reference sequence). V lost 0 bases, J lost 4 bases, and 13 bases lay in between. The CDR3 DNA sequence: TGTGCCAGCAGCTTGGATGGGGGCGCGAGCTATGGCTACACCTTC. Translation gives CASSLDGGASYGYTF.

The chain combines TRBV12-3 or TRBV12-4 with TRBJ2-7; tentative D call: TRBD1 (5 bases). This CDR3 is 13 amino acids long. The ends were cut back, 4 bases at V and 0 bases at J, with 7 bases in the middle. In DNA form, the CDR3 reads TGTGCCAGCAGTTCCAGGGTCTCCTACGAGCAGTACTTC. It codes for CASSSRVSYEQYF.

The rearrangement uses TRBV19 and TRBJ1-2, with D unclear. Germline lookup yields CDR1 LNHDA and CDR2 SQIVND (reference sequence). Between the trimmed V and J ends, which lost 5 bases and 0 bases, there was a span of 13 bases. The CDR3 has 15 residues. The CDR3, as DNA: TGTGCCAGTAGTTTCCAAGCCACCTCTAACTATGGCTACACCTTC. Translation: CASSFQATSNYGYTF. Filled out from reference TRBV19 and TRBJ1-2, the complete variable domain reads DGGITQSPKYLFRKEGQNVTLSCEQNLNHDAMYWYRQDPGQGLRLIYYSQIVNDFQKGDIAEGYSVSREKKESFPLTVTSAQKNPTAFYLCASSFQATSNYGYTFGSGTRLTVV.

The rearrangement uses TRBV10-3 and TRBJ1-1; D is possibly TRBD1 (5 bases). CDR3 length equals 15 residues. CDR1 and CDR2 from the germline V gene are ENHRY and SYGVKD. Trimming shortened V by 2 bases and J by 1 base, and 11 bases separated the two germline ends. Here the CDR3 DNA reads TGTGCCATCAGTGAGCACCCGGGGGAGAACACTGAAGCTTTCTTT. This translates into CAISEHPGENTEAFF.

This rearrangement joins TRBV9 to TRBJ2-7, with 7 bases matching TRBD1. There are 16 residues in the CDR3. The V segment lost 3 bases and the J segment 2 bases; nucleotides outside the gene matches: 11. Germline assignment: CDR1 SGDLS and CDR2 YYNGEE. Here the CDR3 DNA reads TGTGCCAGCAGCGGAAATAACAGGGGCGATCCCTACGAGCAGTACTTC. Translating gives CASSGNNRGDPYEQYF.

The chain links TRBV9 to TRBJ1-3; 8 nucleotides agree with TRBD1. CDR3 length equals 14 residues. The V gene's germline CDR1 is SGDLS and CDR2 YYNGEE. Losses at the gene ends were 4 bases for V and 8 bases for J; bases not matched to a gene: 8. The CDR3 here is CASSFRGLQDTIYF. Here the CDR3 DNA reads TGTGCCAGCAGCTTCAGGGGGCTTCAGGACACCATATATTTT. The variable domain in full, completed from reference TRBV9 and TRBJ1-3, reads DSGVTQTPKHLITATGQRVTLRCSPRSGDLSVYWYQQSLDQGLQFLIQYYNGEERAKGNILERFSAQQFPDLHSELNLSSLELGDSALYFCASSFRGLQDTIYFGEGSWLTVV.

The chain uses TRBV10-3 and TRBJ1-2; maybe TRBD1 (5 bases). Germline assignment: CDR1 ENHRY and CDR2 SYGVKD. Trimming took off 1 base at V and 2 bases at J, with 17 bases between the two ends. This CDR3 region has 17 residues. This CDR3 is CAISEYPGSPGNYGYTF. The CDR3 bases are TGTGCCATCAGTGAGTATCCAGGGAGCCCAGGGAACTATGGCTACACCTTC.

J is TRBJ2-7 and V is TRBV6-5; D is ambiguous. Trimming shortened V by 5 bases and J by 2 bases, and 13 bases separated the two germline ends. The CDR3 spans 14 residues. From germline, CDR1 is MNHEY and CDR2 SVGAGI. CDR3: CASSPYRQAYEQYF. The CDR3 DNA sequence: TGTGCCAGCAGTCCGTATCGGCAGGCCTACGAGCAGTACTTC.

J is TRBJ2-3 and V is TRBV3-1 (or the pseudogene TRBV3-2), with 10 bases matching TRBD2. Germline V gives CDR1 LGHDT, CDR2 YNNKEL (reference sequence). This CDR3 is built from 15 residues. V lost 4 bases to trimming and J lost 6 bases; unmatched junction nucleotides: 7. CDR3 DNA sequence: TGTGCCAGCAGCCCCTTAGCGGGGGGTAGGGATACGCAGTATTTT. This encodes CASSPLAGGRDTQYF.

The chain is built from TRBV7-2 and TRBJ2-1, with 9 bases identical to TRBD2. The CDR3 extends over 16 amino acids. J gave up 7 bases and V 5 bases, and 12 bases lay outside the gene matches. Germline V gene lookup returns CDR1 SGHTA and CDR2 FQGNSA. The CDR3 DNA reads TGTGCCAGCAGCCCAACCCGGGCGGGGGGGAGGAATGAGCAGTTCTTC. It yields the protein CASSPTRAGGRNEQFF.